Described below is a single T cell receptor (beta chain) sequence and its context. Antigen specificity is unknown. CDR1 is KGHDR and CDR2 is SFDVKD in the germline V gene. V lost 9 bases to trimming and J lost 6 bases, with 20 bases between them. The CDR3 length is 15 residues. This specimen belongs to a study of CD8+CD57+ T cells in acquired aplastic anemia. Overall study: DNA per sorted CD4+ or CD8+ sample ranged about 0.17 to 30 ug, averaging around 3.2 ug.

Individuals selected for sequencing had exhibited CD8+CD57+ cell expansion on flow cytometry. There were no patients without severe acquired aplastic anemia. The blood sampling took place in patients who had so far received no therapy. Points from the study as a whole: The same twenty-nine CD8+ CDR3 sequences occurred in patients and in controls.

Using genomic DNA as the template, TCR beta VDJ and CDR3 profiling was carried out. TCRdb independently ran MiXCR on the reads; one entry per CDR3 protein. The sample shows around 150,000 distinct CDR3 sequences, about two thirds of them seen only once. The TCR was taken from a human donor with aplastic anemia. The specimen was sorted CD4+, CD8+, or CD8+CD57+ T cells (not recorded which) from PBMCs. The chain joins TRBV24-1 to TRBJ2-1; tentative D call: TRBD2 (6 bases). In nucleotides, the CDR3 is TGTGCCACCGGACTTAGCGGCACCCCCCTCAATGAGCAGTTCTTC. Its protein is CATGLSGTPLNEQFF.